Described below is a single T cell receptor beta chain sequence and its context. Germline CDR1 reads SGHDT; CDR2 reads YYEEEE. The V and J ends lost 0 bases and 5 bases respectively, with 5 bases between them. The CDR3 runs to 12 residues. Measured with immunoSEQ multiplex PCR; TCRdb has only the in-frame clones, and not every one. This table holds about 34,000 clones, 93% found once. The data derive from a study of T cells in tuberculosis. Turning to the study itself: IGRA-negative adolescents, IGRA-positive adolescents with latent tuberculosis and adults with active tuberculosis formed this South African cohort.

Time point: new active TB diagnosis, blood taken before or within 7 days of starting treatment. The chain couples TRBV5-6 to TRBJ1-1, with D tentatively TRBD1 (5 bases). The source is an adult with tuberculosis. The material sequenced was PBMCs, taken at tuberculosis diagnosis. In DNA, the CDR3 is TGTGCCAGCAGCTTGGAGGGGACTGAAGCTTTCTTT. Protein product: CASSLEGTEAFF.